This T cell receptor (beta chain) was profiled in a study of T cells in tuberculosis. TCRdb keeps only in-frame clones here, not all; method: immunoSEQ multiplex PCR. Of under 40,000 clones in the sample, about 94% were seen once. Unmatched junction bases numbered 6, after V lost 5 bases and J lost 7 bases. The CDR3 runs 13 residues. Germline V lookup: CDR1 LNHDA, CDR2 SQIVND (reference sequence). To note about this clone: Its target is not known.

General observations from the study: Active tuberculosis TCR-alpha repertoires lay closer to GMM-specific TCRs than IGRA-negative controls, suggesting clonal expansion. The TCR-beta difference was not significant; alpha differences partly reflected length.

Sequencing input: PBMCs. The sequence was obtained from a donor between 5 and 29 years old with latent tuberculosis or without tuberculosis infection. This rearrangement joins TRBV19 to TRBJ1-2; TRBD1 aligns across 8 bases. CDR3 protein: CASSPDREPGYTF. The DNA for the CDR3 is TGTGCCAGTAGTCCGGACAGGGAGCCTGGCTACACCTTC.